This T cell receptor (beta chain) was profiled in a study of T-cell memory formation after mild COVID-19. Study-level information: TCR clusters were mostly confined to one donor each. Regarding the study as a whole: Pre-infection memory harbored some responding clones, suggesting cross-reactive memory joined. Clones contracting across day 15 to 85 had a balanced CD4/CD8 profile; later expanding clones leaned CD4+.

This clonotype was seen a few times. What it binds is unknown. The junction had 9 bases not matched to a gene; V was cut back by 6 bases and J by 2 bases. The germline V gene has CDR1 DFQATT and CDR2 SNEGSKA (reference sequence). CDR3 length: 14 residues. cDNA libraries for TCR alpha and TCR beta, carrying sample barcodes and UMIs, came from 5'RACE with constant-segment primers. TCRdb independently ran MiXCR on the 5' RACE reads; one entry per CDR3 protein. Of about 400,000 distinct CDR3 sequences listed, more than 15% are singletons. Sequencing was performed on PBMCs or a T cell subset sorted from them (not recorded which). This chain links TRBV20-1 with TRBJ1-2, with 7 bases that match TRBD1. The sequence was collected from a man between 18 and 29 years old who had mild COVID-19 (a few samples of this study predate the infection). Cell type and time point are not known. CDR3 in amino acids: CSATRDSNNYGYTF. The CDR3 region has the DNA TGCAGTGCAACCAGGGACAGCAACAACTATGGCTACACCTTC.